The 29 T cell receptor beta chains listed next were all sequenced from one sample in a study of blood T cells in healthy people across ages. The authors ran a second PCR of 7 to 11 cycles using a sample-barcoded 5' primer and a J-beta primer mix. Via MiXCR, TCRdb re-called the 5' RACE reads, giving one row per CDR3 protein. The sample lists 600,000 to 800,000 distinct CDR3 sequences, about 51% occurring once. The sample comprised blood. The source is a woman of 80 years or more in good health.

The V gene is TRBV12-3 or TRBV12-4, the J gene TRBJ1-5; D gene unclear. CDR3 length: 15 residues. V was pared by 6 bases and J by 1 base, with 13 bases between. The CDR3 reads CASSVIGSSNQPQHF. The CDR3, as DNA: TGTGCCAGCAGCGTGATAGGGTCGAGCAATCAGCCCCAGCATTTT.

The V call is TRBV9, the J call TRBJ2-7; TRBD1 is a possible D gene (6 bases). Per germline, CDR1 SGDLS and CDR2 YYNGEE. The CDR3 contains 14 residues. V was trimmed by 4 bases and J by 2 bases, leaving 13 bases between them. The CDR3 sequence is CASSSVGQPYEQYF. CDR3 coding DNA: TGTGCCAGCAGCTCCGTAGGACAGCCCTACGAGCAGTACTTC.

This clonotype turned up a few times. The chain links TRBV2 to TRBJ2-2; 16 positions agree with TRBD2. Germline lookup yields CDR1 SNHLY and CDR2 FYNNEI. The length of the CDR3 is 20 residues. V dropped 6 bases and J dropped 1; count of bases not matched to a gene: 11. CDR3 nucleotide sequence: TGTGCCAGCAGCTCCGATAAGGGACTAGCGGGGGGGAAGAACACCGGGGAGCTGTTTTTT. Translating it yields CASSSDKGLAGGKNTGELFF.

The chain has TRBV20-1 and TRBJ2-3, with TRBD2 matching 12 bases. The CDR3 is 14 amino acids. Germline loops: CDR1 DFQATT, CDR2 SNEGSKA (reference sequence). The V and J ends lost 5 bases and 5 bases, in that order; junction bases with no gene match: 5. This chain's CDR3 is CSAFLAGGQDTQYF. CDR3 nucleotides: TGCAGTGCTTTCCTAGCGGGGGGGCAAGATACGCAGTATTTT.

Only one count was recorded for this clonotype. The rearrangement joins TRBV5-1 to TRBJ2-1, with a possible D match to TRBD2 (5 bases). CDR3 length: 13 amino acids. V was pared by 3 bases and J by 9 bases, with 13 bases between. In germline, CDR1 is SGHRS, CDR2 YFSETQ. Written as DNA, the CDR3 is TGCGCCAGCAGCTGGGTTCCAGAGGGTGAGCAGTTCTTC. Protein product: CASSWVPEGEQFF.

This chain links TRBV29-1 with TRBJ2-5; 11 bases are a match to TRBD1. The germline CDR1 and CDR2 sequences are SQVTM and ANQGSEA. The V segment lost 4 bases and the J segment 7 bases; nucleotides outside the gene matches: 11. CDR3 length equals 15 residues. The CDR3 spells CSVAPVRGTGGTQYF. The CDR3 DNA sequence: TGCAGCGTTGCCCCTGTGAGGGGGACAGGGGGGACCCAGTACTTC.

CDR3 coding DNA: TGCAGTGCTAGAGGAGGTGGTGAAGCCGGGGAGCTGTTTTTT. Translation: CSARGGGEAGELFF. The V call is TRBV20-1, the J call TRBJ2-2; no clear D. Trimming left V 1 base short and J 6 bases short, with 12 bases between. The CDR3 sequence is 14 residues long. Germline-derived CDR1 and CDR2 are DFQATT and SNEGSKA (reference sequence).

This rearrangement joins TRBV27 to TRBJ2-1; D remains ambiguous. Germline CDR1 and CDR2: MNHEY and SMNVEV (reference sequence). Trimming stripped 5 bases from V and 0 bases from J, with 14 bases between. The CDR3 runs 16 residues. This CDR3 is CASSPRVLNSYNEQFF. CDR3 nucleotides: TGTGCCAGCAGTCCCCGGGTTCTTAACTCCTACAATGAGCAGTTCTTC.

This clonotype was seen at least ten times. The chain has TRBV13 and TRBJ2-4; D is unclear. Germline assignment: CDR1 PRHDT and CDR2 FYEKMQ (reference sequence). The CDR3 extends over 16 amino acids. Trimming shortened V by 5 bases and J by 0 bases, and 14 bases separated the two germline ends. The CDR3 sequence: CASSPPRPLAKNIQYF. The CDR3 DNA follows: TGTGCCAGCAGCCCCCCGAGGCCTCTAGCCAAAAACATTCAGTACTTC.

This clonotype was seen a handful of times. CDR3: CSVAVTGGLQETQYF. As DNA, the CDR3 is TGCAGCGTTGCGGTGACGGGAGGGCTCCAAGAGACCCAGTACTTC. The chain joins TRBV29-1 to TRBJ2-5; 8 bases map to TRBD2. There are 15 residues in the CDR3. Germline lookup yields CDR1 SQVTM and CDR2 ANQGSEA. V lost 4 bases to trimming and J lost 1 base; unmatched junction nucleotides: 8.

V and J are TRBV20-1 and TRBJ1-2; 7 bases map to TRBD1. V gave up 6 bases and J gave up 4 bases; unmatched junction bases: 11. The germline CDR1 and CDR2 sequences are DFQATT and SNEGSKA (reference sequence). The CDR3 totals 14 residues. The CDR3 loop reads CSASGKGAGYGYTF. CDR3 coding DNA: TGCAGTGCATCGGGCAAGGGGGCGGGCTATGGCTACACCTTC.

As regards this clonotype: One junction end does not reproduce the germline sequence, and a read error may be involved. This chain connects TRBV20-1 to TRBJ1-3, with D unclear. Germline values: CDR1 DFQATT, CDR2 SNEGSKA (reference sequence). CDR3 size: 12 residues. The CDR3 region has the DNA TGTGAGGGCTTAAGCTCTGGAAACACCATATATTTT. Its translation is CEGLSSGNTIYF.

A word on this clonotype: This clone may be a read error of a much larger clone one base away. The CDR3 here is CASSQWTSGYNEQYF. CDR3 sequence (DNA): TGCGCCAGCAGCCAATGGACTAGCGGTTACAATGAGCAGTACTTC. V gene TRBV5-1 combines with J gene TRBJ2-7; 10 bases agree with TRBD2. The CDR3 is 15 residues long. Germline values: CDR1 SGHRS, CDR2 YFSETQ. Trimming at V came to 4 bases and at J to 7 bases, leaving 11 bases not matched to a gene.

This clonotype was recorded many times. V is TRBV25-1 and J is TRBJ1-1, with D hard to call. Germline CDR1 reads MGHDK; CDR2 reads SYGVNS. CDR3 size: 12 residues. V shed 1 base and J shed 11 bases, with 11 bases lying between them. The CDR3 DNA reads TGTGCCAGCAGTGAATCTTCTTTGGATGCTTTCTTT. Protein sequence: CASSESSLDAFF.

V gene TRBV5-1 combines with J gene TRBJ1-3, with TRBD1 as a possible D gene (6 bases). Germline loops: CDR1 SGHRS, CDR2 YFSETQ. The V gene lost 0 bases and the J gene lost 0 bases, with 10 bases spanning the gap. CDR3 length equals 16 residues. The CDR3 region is CASSLELGHSGNTIYF. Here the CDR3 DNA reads TGCGCCAGCAGCTTGGAATTGGGACACTCTGGAAACACCATATATTTT. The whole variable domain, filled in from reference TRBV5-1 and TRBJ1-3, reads KAGVTQTPRYLIKTRGQQVTLSCSPISGHRSVSWYQQTPGQGLQFLFEYFSETQRNKGNFPGRFSGRQFSNSRSEMNVSTLELGDSALYLCASSLELGHSGNTIYFGEGSWLTVV.

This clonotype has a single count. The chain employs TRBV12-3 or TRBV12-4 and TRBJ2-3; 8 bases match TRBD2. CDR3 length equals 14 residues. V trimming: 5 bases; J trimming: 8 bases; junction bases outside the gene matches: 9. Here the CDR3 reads CASSLDSGRGTQYF. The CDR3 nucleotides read TGTGCCAGCAGTCTTGACTCCGGGAGGGGTACGCAGTATTTT.

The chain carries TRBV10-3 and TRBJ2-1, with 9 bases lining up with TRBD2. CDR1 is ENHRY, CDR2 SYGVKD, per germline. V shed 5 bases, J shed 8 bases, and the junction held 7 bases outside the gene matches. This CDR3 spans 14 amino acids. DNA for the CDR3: TGTGCCATCAGTTCTAGCGGGATCCCCGATGAGCAGTTCTTC. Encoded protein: CAISSSGIPDEQFF.

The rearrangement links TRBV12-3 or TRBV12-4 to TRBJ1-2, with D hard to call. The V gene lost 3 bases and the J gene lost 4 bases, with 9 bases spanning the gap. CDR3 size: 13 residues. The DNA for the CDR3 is TGTGCCAGCAGTTTGCCCAGGTTCTATGGCTACACCTTC. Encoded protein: CASSLPRFYGYTF.

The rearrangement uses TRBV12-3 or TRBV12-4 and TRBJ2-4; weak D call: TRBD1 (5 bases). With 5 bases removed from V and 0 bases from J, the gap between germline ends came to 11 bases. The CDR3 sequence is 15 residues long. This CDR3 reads CASSRQRLAKNIQYF. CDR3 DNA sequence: TGTGCCAGCAGTCGACAGCGACTAGCCAAAAACATTCAGTACTTC.

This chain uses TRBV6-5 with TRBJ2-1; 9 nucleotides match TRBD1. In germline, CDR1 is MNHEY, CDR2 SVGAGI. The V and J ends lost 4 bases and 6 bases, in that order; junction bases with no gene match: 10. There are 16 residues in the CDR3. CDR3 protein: CASSSVRTGVPNEQFF. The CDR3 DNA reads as TGTGCCAGCAGTTCGGTCCGGACAGGGGTGCCCAATGAGCAGTTCTTC.

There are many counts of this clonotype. The CDR3 spells CASSGDSGNEQFF. The CDR3, as DNA: TGCGCCAGCAGTGGGGACTCAGGGAATGAGCAGTTCTTC. The genes are TRBV5-1 and TRBJ2-1, with D perhaps TRBD2 (6 bases). V gave up 5 bases and J gave up 7 bases, with 13 bases separating them. CDR3 size: 13 residues. Germline V lookup: CDR1 SGHRS, CDR2 YFSETQ. The full variable domain, rest sourced from reference TRBV5-1 and TRBJ2-1, is KAGVTQTPRYLIKTRGQQVTLSCSPISGHRSVSWYQQTPGQGLQFLFEYFSETQRNKGNFPGRFSGRQFSNSRSEMNVSTLELGDSALYLCASSGDSGNEQFFGPGTRLTVL.

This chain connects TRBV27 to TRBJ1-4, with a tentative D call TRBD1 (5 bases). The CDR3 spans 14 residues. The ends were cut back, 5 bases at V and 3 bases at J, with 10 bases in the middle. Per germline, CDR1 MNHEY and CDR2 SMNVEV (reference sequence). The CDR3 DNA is TGTGCCAGCAGTCGGGGGTTTGCTAATGAAAAACTGTTTTTT. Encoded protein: CASSRGFANEKLFF. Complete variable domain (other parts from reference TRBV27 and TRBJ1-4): EAQVTQNPRYLITVTGKKLTVTCSQNMNHEYMSWYRQDPGLGLRQIYYSMNVEVTDKGDVPEGYKVSRKEKRNFPLILESPSPNQTSLYFCASSRGFANEKLFFGSGTQLSVL.

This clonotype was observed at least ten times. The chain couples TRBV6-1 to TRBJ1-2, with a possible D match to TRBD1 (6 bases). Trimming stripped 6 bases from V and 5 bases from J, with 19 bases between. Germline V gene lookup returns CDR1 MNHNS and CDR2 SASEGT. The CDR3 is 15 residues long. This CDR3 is CASREQGPRTYGYTF. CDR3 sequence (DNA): TGTGCCAGCAGGGAACAGGGACCTAGAACTTATGGCTACACCTTC.

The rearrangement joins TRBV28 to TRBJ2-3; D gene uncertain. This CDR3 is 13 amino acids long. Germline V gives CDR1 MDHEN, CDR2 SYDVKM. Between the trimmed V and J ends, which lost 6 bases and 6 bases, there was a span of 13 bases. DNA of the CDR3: TGTGCCAGCAGAGGCCCACTGCGTGATACGCAGTATTTT. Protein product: CASRGPLRDTQYF. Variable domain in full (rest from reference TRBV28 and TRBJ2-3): DVKVTQSSRYLVKRTGEKVFLECVQDMDHENMFWYRQDPGLGLRLIYFSYDVKMKEKGDIPEGYSVSREKKERFSLILESASTNQTSMYLCASRGPLRDTQYFGPGTRLTVL.

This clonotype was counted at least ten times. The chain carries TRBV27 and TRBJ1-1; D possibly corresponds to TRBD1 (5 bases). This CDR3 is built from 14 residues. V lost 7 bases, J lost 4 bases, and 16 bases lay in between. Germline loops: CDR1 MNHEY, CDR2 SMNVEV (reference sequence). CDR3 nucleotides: TGTGCCAGCAACCCTAGGGGCGGGGGCACTGAAGCTTTCTTT. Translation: CASNPRGGGTEAFF.

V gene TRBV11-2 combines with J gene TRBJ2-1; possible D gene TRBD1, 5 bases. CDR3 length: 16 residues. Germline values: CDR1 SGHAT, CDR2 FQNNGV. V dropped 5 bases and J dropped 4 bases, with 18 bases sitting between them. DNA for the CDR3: TGTGCCAGCAGCCAGGGCTCCCGAGCCAATTACAATGAGCAGTTCTTC. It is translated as CASSQGSRANYNEQFF.

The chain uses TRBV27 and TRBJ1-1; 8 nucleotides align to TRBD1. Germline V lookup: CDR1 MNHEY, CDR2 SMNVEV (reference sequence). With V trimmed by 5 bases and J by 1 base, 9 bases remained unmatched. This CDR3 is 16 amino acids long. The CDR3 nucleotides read TGTGCCAGCAGTCGATTAACAGGGGGAGGGAACACTGAAGCTTTCTTT. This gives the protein CASSRLTGGGNTEAFF.

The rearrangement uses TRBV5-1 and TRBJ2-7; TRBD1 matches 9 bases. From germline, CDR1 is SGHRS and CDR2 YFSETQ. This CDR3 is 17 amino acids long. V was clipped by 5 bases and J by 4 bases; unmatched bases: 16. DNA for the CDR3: TGCGCCAGCAGTACGGAACCCATGGGACAGGGCGCTTACGAGCAGTACTTC. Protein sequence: CASSTEPMGQGAYEQYF.

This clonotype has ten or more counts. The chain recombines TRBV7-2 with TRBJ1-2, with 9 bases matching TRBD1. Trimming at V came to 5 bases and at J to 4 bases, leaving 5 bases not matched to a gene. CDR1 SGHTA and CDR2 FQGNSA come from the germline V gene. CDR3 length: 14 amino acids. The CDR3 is CASSPGQGIYGYTF. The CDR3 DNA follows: TGTGCCAGCAGCCCAGGACAGGGGATCTATGGCTACACCTTC.